This TCR beta chain stems from a study of chemoradiotherapy in HPV16-positive cancers. CDR1 is SGHKS, CDR2 YYEKEE, per germline (reference sequence). The CDR3 has 16 residues. V shed 0 bases and J shed 0 bases, with 13 bases lying between them. Generated by immunoSEQ multiplex PCR, the TCRdb table keeps only in-frame clones and is missing some. Of over 9,000 clones listed, more than 65% are singletons. The V call is TRBV5-5, the J call TRBJ2-7; the D is unclear. Sequences were derived from blood, sampled from a patient who underwent chemoradiotherapy. This TCR was recovered from a human donor with HPV-associated anogenital cancer. CDR3 loop: CASSLGLRLDSYEQYF. The CDR3 DNA reads as TGTGCCAGCAGCTTGGGGCTTAGGTTAGACTCCTACGAGCAGTACTTC.